Each of the 26 T cell receptor beta chains below was sequenced from the same sample in a study of human T cells and chemical hapten exposure. Time point in this sample: pre-sensitization, week 0. Treatment indicated: therapeutic diphenylcyclopropenone sensitization with weekly scalp DPC. TCRdb itself ran the RACE reads through MiXCR, one entry per CDR3 protein. The repertoire has some 98,000 distinct CDR3 sequences, 9.5% to 14% of them found once; the top ten carry approximately 3.1%. Sequenced material: whole blood, taken in connection with sensitization to the hapten diphenylcyclopropenone (DPC). All receptors come from an older woman with alopecia areata. Some clones in this sample may be carry-over from other donors' samples.

This clonotype was recorded at least ten times. This rearrangement joins TRBV7-2 to TRBJ1-4, with 10 bases matching TRBD1. CDR3 length: 15 amino acids. The germline V gene encodes CDR1 SGHTA and CDR2 FQGNSA. V shed 5 bases, J shed 7 bases, and the junction held 7 bases outside the gene matches. Written as DNA, the CDR3 is TGTGCCAGCAGCATCACCGGGACAGGGGCTGAAAAACTGTTTTTT. Encoded protein: CASSITGTGAEKLFF.

The chain employs TRBV5-1 and TRBJ1-1; a possible D gene is TRBD1 (5 bases). Germline CDR1 SGHRS, CDR2 YFSETQ. Trimming took off 3 bases at V and 1 base at J, with 16 bases between the two ends. The CDR3 covers 16 residues. The CDR3 nucleotides read TGCGCCAGCAGCTCGACTCCGGGGCCGCAGAACACTGAAGCTTTCTTT. As protein: CASSSTPGPQNTEAFF. Full variable domain (outside the CDR3, taken from reference TRBV5-1 and TRBJ1-1): KAGVTQTPRYLIKTRGQQVTLSCSPISGHRSVSWYQQTPGQGLQFLFEYFSETQRNKGNFPGRFSGRQFSNSRSEMNVSTLELGDSALYLCASSSTPGPQNTEAFFGQGTRLTVV.

Notes on this clonotype: A much larger clone sits a single nucleotide away, making a read error possible. The chain has TRBV5-1 and TRBJ2-5; the D call may be TRBD1 or TRBD2 (5 bases each). Germline V gives CDR1 SGHRS, CDR2 YFSETQ. The CDR3 extends over 14 amino acids. CDR3 in DNA: TGCGCCAGCAGCTCCCGATCCGGGGCAGAGACCCCGTACTTC. It codes for CASSSRSGAETPYF.

This clonotype was picked up a small number of times. The chain uses TRBV20-1 and TRBJ2-1; 12 bases align to TRBD2. Germline V gene lookup returns CDR1 DFQATT and CDR2 SNEGSKA (reference sequence). The CDR3 is made up of 15 amino acids. V dropped 1 base and J dropped 7; count of bases not matched to a gene: 5. The CDR3 here is CSARASGGAGNEQFF. CDR3 sequence (DNA): TGCAGTGCTAGAGCTAGCGGGGGGGCCGGGAATGAGCAGTTCTTC.

V is TRBV5-6 and J is TRBJ1-2; D may be TRBD1 (5 bases). Germline V gene lookup returns CDR1 SGHDT and CDR2 YYEEEE. This CDR3 has 14 amino acids. Trimming took 4 bases from V and 3 from J, leaving 13 bases between them. CDR3: CASSRAGGDYGYTF. The CDR3 region has the DNA TGTGCCAGCAGCCGCGCTGGGGGGGACTATGGCTACACCTTC. Drawing the rest from reference TRBV5-6 and TRBJ1-2, the complete variable domain is DAGVTQSPTHLIKTRGQQVTLRCSPKSGHDTVSWYQQALGQGPQFIFQYYEEEERQRGNFPDRFSGHQFPNYSSELNVNALLLGDSALYLCASSRAGGDYGYTFGSGTRLTVV.

This clonotype was counted many times. CDR3 coding DNA: TGCAGTGCTACCAGGACCGGGACAGTATCCTACGAGCAGTACTTC. Protein sequence: CSATRTGTVSYEQYF. V gene TRBV20-1 combines with J gene TRBJ2-7; 7 positions match TRBD1. This CDR3 is built from 15 residues. Trimming at V came to 4 bases and at J to 1 base, leaving 10 bases not matched to a gene. Germline V CDR1 and CDR2: DFQATT, SNEGSKA (reference sequence).

The chain joins TRBV27 to TRBJ1-2; D remains unclear. The CDR3 is made up of 15 amino acids. The V end was cut by 3 bases, the J end by 7 bases, with 18 bases between. Germline CDR1 reads MNHEY; CDR2 reads SMNVEV (reference sequence). The CDR3 bases are TGTGCCAGCAGTTTCTTGGGGAGGCGAACGACTGGCTACACCTTC. This translates into CASSFLGRRTTGYTF.

Concerning this clonotype itself: Because the CDR3 is missing its conserved closing phenylalanine or tryptophan, this is likely a read error. It is unclear where the CDR3 begins or ends on the DNA, so no DNA is shown, and the CDR3 is as TCRdb lists it. V is TRBV10-1 and J is TRBJ1-2; TRBD1, the table's D call, was not compared with the DNA. The CDR3 is 12 residues long, ends included. The germline CDR1 and CDR2 sequences are WNHNN and SYGVQD (reference sequence). The CDR3 sequence: CASSGGTGGPYL.

This clonotype was seen only a few times. The chain links TRBV12-3 or TRBV12-4 to TRBJ1-2; 7 bases map to TRBD1. The CDR3 length is 14 residues. Unmatched junction bases numbered 9, after V lost 5 bases and J lost 6 bases. In DNA form, the CDR3 reads TGTGCCAGCAGTGTAAACAGGGGATTTGATGGCTACACCTTC. Protein product: CASSVNRGFDGYTF.

This clonotype was counted many times. J is TRBJ2-3 and V is TRBV25-1, with a weak D call TRBD1 (6 bases). The germline V and J ends were trimmed by 9 bases and 4 bases, with 14 bases remaining between them. CDR3 size: 13 residues. Germline loops: CDR1 MGHDK, CDR2 SYGVNS. CDR3 region: CASTPTGPDTQYF. In DNA, the CDR3 is TGTGCCAGTACGCCGACAGGCCCAGATACGCAGTATTTT.

This chain connects TRBV6-2 or TRBV6-3 to TRBJ1-5; D is uncertain. Trimming pared 2 bases from V and 3 bases from J, leaving 8 bases between. The CDR3 covers 14 residues. The germline CDR1 and CDR2 sequences are MNHEY and SVGEGT. DNA of the CDR3: TGTGCCAGCAGTTACGCTGGTTCCAATCAGCCCCAGCATTTT. Translating gives CASSYAGSNQPQHF.

This clonotype was observed a handful of times. The chain is built from TRBV3-1 and TRBJ2-1; D may match TRBD1 or TRBD2 (7 bases each). CDR3 length: 16 residues. From germline, CDR1 is LGHDT and CDR2 YNNKEL (reference sequence). V lost 4 bases, J lost 7 bases, and 20 bases lay in between. This CDR3 is CASSPRPRQGGNEQFF. CDR3 sequence (DNA): TGTGCCAGCAGCCCCCGCCCTCGACAGGGAGGGAATGAGCAGTTCTTC.

This clonotype showed up many times. The genes are TRBV29-1 and TRBJ1-3, with no clear D. The CDR3 is 14 amino acids. V was trimmed by 1 base and J by 1 base, leaving 8 bases between them. Germline V gene lookup returns CDR1 SQVTM and CDR2 ANQGSEA. The CDR3 nucleotides are TGCAGCGTTGAAGCCCTGGGATCTGGAAACACCATATATTTT. The encoded protein is CSVEALGSGNTIYF. Variable domain in full (rest from reference TRBV29-1 and TRBJ1-3): SAVISQKPSRDICQRGTSLTIQCQVDSQVTMMFWYRQQPGQSLTLIATANQGSEATYESGFVIDKFPISRPNLTFSTLTVSNMSPEDSSIYLCSVEALGSGNTIYFGEGSWLTVV.

This clonotype was recorded at least ten times. CDR3 sequence reads: CSGGGSSYNSPLHF. In DNA form, the CDR3 reads TGCAGTGGCGGGGGTAGCTCCTATAATTCACCCCTCCACTTT. The gene calls are TRBV20-1 and TRBJ1-6, with D maybe TRBD1 (5 bases). The CDR3 is 14 amino acids. Looked up from germline, CDR1 is DFQATT and CDR2 is SNEGSKA (reference sequence). Trimming took off 7 bases at V and 0 bases at J, with 10 bases between the two ends.

This clonotype was seen repeatedly, ten times or more. The genes are TRBV20-1 and TRBJ1-2; 11 bases agree with TRBD1. The junction had 7 bases not matched to a gene; V was cut back by 1 base and J by 0 bases. This CDR3 spans 17 amino acids. Germline V lookup: CDR1 DFQATT, CDR2 SNEGSKA (reference sequence). The CDR3 nucleotides read TGCAGTGCTAGAGTGGACAGGGGGCGAATTTCTAACTATGGCTACACCTTC. The encoded protein is CSARVDRGRISNYGYTF.

The chain is built from TRBV15 and TRBJ1-5; D is unresolved. Trimming stripped 3 bases from V and 6 bases from J, with 15 bases between. The CDR3 spans 15 residues. Germline lookup yields CDR1 LNHNV and CDR2 YYDKDF (reference sequence). Written as DNA, the CDR3 is TGTGCCACCAGCAGGGAGGGAGTTCGGGTTCAGCCCCAGCATTTT. Amino acid sequence: CATSREGVRVQPQHF.

There are many counts of this clonotype. The J gene is TRBJ2-7, the V gene TRBV6-6, with D perhaps being TRBD1 or TRBD2 (5 bases each). V was pared by 0 bases and J by 0 bases, with 9 bases between. Germline V gives CDR1 MNHNY, CDR2 SVGAGI (reference sequence). The length of the CDR3 is 15 residues. The CDR3 spells CASSYSGTLSYEQYF. The CDR3 region has the DNA TGTGCCAGCAGTTACTCGGGGACCCTCTCCTACGAGCAGTACTTC.

This clonotype has a count of ten or more. This chain joins TRBV4-1 and TRBJ1-1; a weak D match, TRBD1 (5 bases). V lost 3 bases and J 0 bases, leaving 17 bases between the germline ends. The V gene's germline CDR1 is MGHRA and CDR2 YSYEKL. This CDR3 contains 17 residues. In DNA form, the CDR3 reads TGCGCCAGCAGCCATTTCGCGGGGGGGAGCATGAACACTGAAGCTTTCTTT. Translation: CASSHFAGGSMNTEAFF.

This clonotype was seen a few times. This chain joins TRBV6-6 and TRBJ1-4; TRBD1 might be the D (6 bases). The germline V gene has CDR1 MNHNY and CDR2 SVGAGI (reference sequence). The CDR3 has 15 amino acids. Trimming stripped 2 bases from V and 0 bases from J, with 7 bases between. CDR3 region: CASSYTGSTNEKLFF. The CDR3, as DNA: TGTGCCAGCAGTTACACAGGGTCAACTAATGAAAAACTGTTTTTT.

A few counts support this clonotype. V is TRBV5-6 and J is TRBJ2-1, with TRBD1 identical over 10 bases. The length of the CDR3 is 14 residues. CDR1 and CDR2 (germline): SGHDT, YYEEEE. V lost 5 bases to trimming and J lost 1 base; unmatched junction nucleotides: 0. CDR3 amino acids: CASRGQGSYNEQFF. The CDR3 DNA sequence: TGTGCCAGCAGGGGACAGGGGTCCTACAATGAGCAGTTCTTC.

The chain employs TRBV11-1 and TRBJ2-4; weak D call: TRBD2 (5 bases). Germline V CDR1 and CDR2: SGHAT, FQDESV (reference sequence). The length of the CDR3 is 17 residues. Deletions cut 5 bases from V and 0 bases from J, with 17 bases between. CDR3 sequence: CASSHGTRDLAKNIQYF. CDR3 coding DNA: TGTGCCAGCAGCCACGGAACCCGGGATCTAGCCAAAAACATTCAGTACTTC.

This clonotype was picked up many times. The J gene is TRBJ2-2, the V gene TRBV30, with D perhaps TRBD1 (5 bases). Germline V gene lookup returns CDR1 GTSNPN and CDR2 SVGIG (reference sequence). CDR3 size: 16 residues. Trimming took 0 bases from V and 2 from J, leaving 13 bases between them. The CDR3 region is CAWSVSRTFNTGELFF. CDR3 sequence (DNA): TGTGCCTGGAGTGTATCAAGGACATTTAACACCGGGGAGCTGTTTTTT.

This clonotype was detected only a few times. V gene TRBV12-3 or TRBV12-4 combines with J gene TRBJ2-1; 11 bases line up with TRBD1. The CDR3 totals 16 residues. Trimming cost V 5 bases and J 7 bases; bases outside gene matches: 10. CDR3 sequence reads: CASSTGDRGIRNEQFF. CDR3 DNA sequence: TGTGCCAGCAGTACCGGGGACAGGGGGATTCGAAATGAGCAGTTCTTC.

This clonotype was counted many times. V is TRBV11-1 and J is TRBJ2-3; D is unresolved. Trimming took off 5 bases at V and 2 bases at J, with 11 bases between the two ends. Germline lookup yields CDR1 SGHAT and CDR2 FQDESV (reference sequence). The CDR3 has 14 amino acids. CDR3 DNA sequence: TGTGCCAGCAGCGATGACACCTCCACAGATACGCAGTATTTT. This sequence encodes CASSDDTSTDTQYF.

This chain uses TRBV10-3 with TRBJ2-5, with 7 bases that match TRBD1. The CDR3 totals 16 residues. CDR1 is ENHRY and CDR2 is SYGVKD in the germline V gene. The V gene end was trimmed by 4 bases and the J gene end by 1 base; junction bases not matched to a gene: 9. The CDR3: CAISANIRDSQETQYF. The CDR3 DNA reads TGTGCCATCAGTGCAAACATAAGGGACAGCCAAGAGACCCAGTACTTC.

There are a few counts of this clonotype. This may stem from a read error, because a much larger clone lies one nucleotide away. The chain carries TRBV10-3 and TRBJ2-3; D not certain. This CDR3 has 15 amino acids. In germline, CDR1 is ENHRY, CDR2 SYGVKD. Trimming left V 10 bases short and J 2 bases short, with 19 bases between. The DNA of the CDR3 is TGTGCCAGTTCCGCAACAGATATTAACACAGATACGCAGTATTTT. This encodes CASSATDINTDTQYF.